This T cell receptor beta chain originates from a study of OX40 agonist ivuxolimab in advanced cancers. For the study at large: Three patients had partial responses: one hepatocellular carcinoma, two cutaneous melanoma.

The table came from immunoSEQ multiplex PCR; TCRdb's copy has only in-frame clones and leaves some out. The repertoire includes roughly 70,000 clones, about 90% of them detected once, and 0.4% to 0.65% sits in the top ten. Study-wide results and limits: Among T cells, CD8+ cells averaged more expanded clones than CD4+ cells. CD4+ and CD8+ blood T cells expanded clonally by week 6 at 0.1 to 3.0 mg/kg. Normalized T-cell clonal expansion was also low in a subset of nonresponders.

To note about this clone: Its antigen is still unknown.

This sample comprised CD4+ or CD8+ T cells sorted from blood, obtained in a trial of the OX40 agonist ivuxolimab. The TCR was taken from an adult with an advanced solid tumor such as melanoma, head and neck, liver or kidney cancer.

CDR3 in DNA: TGTGCCAGCAGCCTCAGGGGGAACACTGAAGCTTTCTTT. Translated: CASSLRGNTEAFF. V is TRBV11-3 and J is TRBJ1-1, with D possibly TRBD1 on 6 matching bases. The V end was cut by 5 bases, the J end by 1 base, with 8 bases between. CDR3 length: 13 amino acids. The germline gives CDR1 SGHNT, CDR2 YENEEA.